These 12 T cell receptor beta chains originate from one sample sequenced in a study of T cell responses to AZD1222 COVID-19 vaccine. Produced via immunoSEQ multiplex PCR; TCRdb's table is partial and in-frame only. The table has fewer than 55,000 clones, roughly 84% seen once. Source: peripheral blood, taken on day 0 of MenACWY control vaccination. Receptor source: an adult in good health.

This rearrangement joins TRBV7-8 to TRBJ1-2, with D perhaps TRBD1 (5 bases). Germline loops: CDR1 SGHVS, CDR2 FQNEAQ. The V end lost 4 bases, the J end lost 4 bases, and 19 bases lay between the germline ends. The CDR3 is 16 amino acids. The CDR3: CASSSQPPGMLYGYTF. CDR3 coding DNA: TGTGCCAGCAGCTCCCAACCCCCAGGGATGCTCTATGGCTACACCTTC. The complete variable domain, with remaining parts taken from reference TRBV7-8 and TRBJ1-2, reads GAGVSQSPRYKVAKRGQDVALRCDPISGHVSLFWYQQALGQGPEFLTYFQNEAQLDKSGLPSDRFFAERPEGSVSTLKIQRTQQEDSAVYLCASSSQPPGMLYGYTFGSGTRLTVV.

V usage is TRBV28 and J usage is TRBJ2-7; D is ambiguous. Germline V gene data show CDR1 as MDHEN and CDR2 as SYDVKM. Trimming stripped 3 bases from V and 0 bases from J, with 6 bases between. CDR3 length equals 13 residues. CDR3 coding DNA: TGTGCCAGCAGTTTGCGTACCTCCTACGAGCAGTACTTC. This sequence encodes CASSLRTSYEQYF.

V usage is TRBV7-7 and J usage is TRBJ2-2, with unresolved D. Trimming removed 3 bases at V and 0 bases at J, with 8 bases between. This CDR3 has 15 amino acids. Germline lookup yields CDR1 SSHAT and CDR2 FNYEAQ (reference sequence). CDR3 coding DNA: TGTGCCAGCAGCTTTAACTCCGCGAACACCGGGGAGCTGTTTTTT. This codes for CASSFNSANTGELFF.

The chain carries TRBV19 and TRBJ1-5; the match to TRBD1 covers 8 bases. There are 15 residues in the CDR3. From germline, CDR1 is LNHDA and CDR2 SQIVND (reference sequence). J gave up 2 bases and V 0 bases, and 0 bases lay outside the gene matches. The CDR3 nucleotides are TGTGCCAGTAGTATAGACAGGGGGCGCAATCAGCCCCAGCATTTT. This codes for CASSIDRGRNQPQHF.

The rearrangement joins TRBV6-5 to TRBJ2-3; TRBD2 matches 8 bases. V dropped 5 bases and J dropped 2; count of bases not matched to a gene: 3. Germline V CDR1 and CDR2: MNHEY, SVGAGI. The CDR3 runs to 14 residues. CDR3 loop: CASSTGLATDTQYF. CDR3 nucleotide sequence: TGTGCCAGCAGTACCGGACTAGCCACAGATACGCAGTATTTT.

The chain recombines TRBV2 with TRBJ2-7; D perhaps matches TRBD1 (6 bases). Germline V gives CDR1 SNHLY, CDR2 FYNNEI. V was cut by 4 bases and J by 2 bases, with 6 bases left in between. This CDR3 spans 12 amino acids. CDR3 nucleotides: TGTGCCAGCAGTGGGGACACCTACGAGCAGTACTTC. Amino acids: CASSGDTYEQYF.

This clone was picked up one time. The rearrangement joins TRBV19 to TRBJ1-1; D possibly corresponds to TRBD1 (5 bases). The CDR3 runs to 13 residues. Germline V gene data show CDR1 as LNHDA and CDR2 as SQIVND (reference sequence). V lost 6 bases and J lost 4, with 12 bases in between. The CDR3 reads CASRQGGGTEAFF. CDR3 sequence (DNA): TGTGCCAGTAGGCAGGGAGGCGGCACTGAAGCTTTCTTT.

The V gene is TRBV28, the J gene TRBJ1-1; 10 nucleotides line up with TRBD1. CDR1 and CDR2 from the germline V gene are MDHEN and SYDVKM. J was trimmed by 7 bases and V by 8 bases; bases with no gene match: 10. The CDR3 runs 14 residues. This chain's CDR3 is CASWGGTGVFEAFF. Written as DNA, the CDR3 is TGTGCCAGCTGGGGAGGGACAGGGGTATTTGAAGCTTTCTTT.

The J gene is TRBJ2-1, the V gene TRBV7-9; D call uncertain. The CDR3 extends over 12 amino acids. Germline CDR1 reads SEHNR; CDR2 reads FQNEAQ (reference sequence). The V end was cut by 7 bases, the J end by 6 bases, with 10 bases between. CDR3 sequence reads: CASISRGNEQFF. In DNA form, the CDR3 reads TGTGCCAGCATCTCACGAGGCAATGAGCAGTTCTTC.

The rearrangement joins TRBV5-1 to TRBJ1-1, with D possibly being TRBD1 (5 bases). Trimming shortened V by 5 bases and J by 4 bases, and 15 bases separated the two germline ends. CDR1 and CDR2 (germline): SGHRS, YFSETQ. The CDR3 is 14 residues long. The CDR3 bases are TGCGCCAGCAGGTCGGCAGTTGGGGGCACTGAAGCTTTCTTT. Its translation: CASRSAVGGTEAFF.

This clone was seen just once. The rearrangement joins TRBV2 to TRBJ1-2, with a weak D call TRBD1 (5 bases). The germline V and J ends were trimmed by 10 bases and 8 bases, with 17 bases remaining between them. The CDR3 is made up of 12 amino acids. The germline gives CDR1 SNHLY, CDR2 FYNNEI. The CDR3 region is CATQKAREGYTF. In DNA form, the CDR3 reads TGTGCCACACAGAAGGCCAGGGAAGGCTACACCTTC.

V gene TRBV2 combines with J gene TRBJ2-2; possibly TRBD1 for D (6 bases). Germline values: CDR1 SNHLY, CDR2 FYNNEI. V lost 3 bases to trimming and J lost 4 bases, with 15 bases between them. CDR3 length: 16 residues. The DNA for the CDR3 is TGTGCCAGCAGTGATCGGGCAGGGGATGGCACCGGGGAGCTGTTTTTT. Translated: CASSDRAGDGTGELFF.